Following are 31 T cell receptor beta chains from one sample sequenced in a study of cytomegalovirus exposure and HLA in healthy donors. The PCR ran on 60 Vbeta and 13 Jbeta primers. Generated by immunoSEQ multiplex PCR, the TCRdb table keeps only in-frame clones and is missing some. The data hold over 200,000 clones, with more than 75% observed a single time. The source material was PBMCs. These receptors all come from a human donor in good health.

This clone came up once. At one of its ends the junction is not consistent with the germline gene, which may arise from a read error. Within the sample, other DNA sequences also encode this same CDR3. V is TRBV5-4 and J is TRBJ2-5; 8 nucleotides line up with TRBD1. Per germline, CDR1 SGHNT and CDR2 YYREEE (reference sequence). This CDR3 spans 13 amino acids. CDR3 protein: CASSLDRGKTQYF. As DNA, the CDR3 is TGTGCCAGCAGCCTCGACAGGGGCAAGACTCAGTACTTC.

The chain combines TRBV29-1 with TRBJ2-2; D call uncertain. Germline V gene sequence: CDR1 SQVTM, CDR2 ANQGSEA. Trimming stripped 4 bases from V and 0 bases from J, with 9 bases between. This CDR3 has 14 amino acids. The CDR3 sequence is CSVALPANTGELFF. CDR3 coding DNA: TGCAGCGTTGCCCTTCCCGCGAACACCGGGGAGCTGTTTTTT.

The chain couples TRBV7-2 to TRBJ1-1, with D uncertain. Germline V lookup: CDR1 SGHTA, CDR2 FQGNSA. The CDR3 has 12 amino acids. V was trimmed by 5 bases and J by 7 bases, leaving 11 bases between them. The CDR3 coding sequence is TGTGCCAGCAGCACTCCCGGGGTTGAAGCTTTCTTT. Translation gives CASSTPGVEAFF.

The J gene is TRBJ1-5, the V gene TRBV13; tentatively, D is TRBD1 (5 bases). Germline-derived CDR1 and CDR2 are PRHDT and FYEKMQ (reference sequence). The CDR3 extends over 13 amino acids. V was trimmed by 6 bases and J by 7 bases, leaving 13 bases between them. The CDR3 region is CASSPQGRQPQHF. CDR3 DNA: TGTGCCAGCAGTCCCCAGGGTCGACAGCCCCAGCATTTT.

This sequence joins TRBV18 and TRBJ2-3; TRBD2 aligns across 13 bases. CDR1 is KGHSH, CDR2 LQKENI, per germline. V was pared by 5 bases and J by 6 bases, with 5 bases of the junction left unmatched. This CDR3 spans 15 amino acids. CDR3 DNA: TGTGCCAGCTCAAAACTAGCGGGAGGGCCGGATACGCAGTATTTT. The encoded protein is CASSKLAGGPDTQYF.

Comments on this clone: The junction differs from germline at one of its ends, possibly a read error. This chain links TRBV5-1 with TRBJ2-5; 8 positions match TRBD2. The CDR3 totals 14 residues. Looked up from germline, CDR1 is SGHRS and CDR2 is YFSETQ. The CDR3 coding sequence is TGCGCCGGCAGCTCCCGGGAGGGGGGAGAGACCCAGTACTTC. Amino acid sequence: CAGSSREGGETQYF.

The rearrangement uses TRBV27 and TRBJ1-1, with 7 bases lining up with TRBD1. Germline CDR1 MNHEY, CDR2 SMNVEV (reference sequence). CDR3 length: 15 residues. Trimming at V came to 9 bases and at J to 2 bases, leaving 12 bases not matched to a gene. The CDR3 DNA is TGTGCCAGTCAGGGGGTGGCAGGGATAAACACTGAAGCTTTCTTT. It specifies CASQGVAGINTEAFF.

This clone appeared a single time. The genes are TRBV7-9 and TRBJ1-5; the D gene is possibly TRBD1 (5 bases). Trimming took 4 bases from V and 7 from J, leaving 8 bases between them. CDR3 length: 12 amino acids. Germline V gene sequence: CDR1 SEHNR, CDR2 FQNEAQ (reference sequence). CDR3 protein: CASSSGGQPQHF. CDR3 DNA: TGTGCCAGCAGCTCCGGGGGACAGCCCCAGCATTTT.

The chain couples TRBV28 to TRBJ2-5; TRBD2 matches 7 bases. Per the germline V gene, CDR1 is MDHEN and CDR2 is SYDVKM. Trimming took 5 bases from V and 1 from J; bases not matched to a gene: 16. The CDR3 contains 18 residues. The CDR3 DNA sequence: TGTGCCAGCAGTCCCCTGTTATCGGGGCGGGAGACCCAAGAGACCCAGTACTTC. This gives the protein CASSPLLSGRETQETQYF.

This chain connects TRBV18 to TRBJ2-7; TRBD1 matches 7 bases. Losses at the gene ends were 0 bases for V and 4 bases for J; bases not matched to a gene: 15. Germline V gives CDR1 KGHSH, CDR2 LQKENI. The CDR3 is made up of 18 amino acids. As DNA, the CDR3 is TGTGCCAGCTCACCACCCCCTTGGGTGGGACAGTTCCCATACGAGCAGTACTTC. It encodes CASSPPPWVGQFPYEQYF.

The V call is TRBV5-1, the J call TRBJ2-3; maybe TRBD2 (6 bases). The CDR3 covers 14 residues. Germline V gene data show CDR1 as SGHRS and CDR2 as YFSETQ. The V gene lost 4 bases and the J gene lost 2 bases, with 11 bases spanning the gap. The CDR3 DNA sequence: TGCGCCAGCAGCGGAGGGACTCTCACAGATACGCAGTATTTT. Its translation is CASSGGTLTDTQYF.

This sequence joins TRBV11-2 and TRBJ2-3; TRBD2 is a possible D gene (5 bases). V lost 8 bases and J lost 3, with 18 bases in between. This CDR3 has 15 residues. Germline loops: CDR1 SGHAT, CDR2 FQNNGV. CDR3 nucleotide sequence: TGTGCCAGCGGAGCCGGGGTTGACGGGACAGATACGCAGTATTTT. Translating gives CASGAGVDGTDTQYF.

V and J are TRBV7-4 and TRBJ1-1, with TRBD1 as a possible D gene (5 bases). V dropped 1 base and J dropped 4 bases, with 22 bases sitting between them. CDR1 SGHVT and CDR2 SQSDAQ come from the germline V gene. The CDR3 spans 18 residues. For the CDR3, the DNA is TGTGCCAGCAGCTTAGGGACACCGGCCCCTTTGATGAGCACTGAAGCTTTCTTT. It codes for CASSLGTPAPLMSTEAFF.

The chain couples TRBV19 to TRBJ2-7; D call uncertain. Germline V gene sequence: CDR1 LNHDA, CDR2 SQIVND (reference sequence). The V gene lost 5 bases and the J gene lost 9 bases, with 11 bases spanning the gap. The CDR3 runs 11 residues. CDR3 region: CASSAEYRQYF. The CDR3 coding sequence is TGTGCCAGTAGTGCGGAGTACCGGCAGTACTTC.

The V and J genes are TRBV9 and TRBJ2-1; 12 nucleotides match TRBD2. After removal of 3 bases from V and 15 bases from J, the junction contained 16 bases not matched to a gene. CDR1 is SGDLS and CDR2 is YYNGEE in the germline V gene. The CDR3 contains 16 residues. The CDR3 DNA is TGTGCCAGCAGCGGAACACTAGCGGGAGGTAGCTCGAAGCGGTTCTTC. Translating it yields CASSGTLAGGSSKRFF.

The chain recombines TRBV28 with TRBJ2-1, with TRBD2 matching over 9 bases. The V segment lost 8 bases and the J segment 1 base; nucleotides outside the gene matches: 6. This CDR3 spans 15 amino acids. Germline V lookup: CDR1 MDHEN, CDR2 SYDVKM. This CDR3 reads CASLVAGVSYNEQFF. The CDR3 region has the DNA TGTGCCAGCTTGGTAGCGGGAGTGTCCTACAATGAGCAGTTCTTC. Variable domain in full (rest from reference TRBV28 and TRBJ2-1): DVKVTQSSRYLVKRTGEKVFLECVQDMDHENMFWYRQDPGLGLRLIYFSYDVKMKEKGDIPEGYSVSREKKERFSLILESASTNQTSMYLCASLVAGVSYNEQFFGPGTRLTVL.

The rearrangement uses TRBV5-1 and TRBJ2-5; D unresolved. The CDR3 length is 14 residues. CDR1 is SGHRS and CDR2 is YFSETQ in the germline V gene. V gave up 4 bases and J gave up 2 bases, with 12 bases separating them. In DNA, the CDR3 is TGCGCCAGCAGCCGAAAGCCACCTCAAGAGACCCAGTACTTC. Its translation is CASSRKPPQETQYF.

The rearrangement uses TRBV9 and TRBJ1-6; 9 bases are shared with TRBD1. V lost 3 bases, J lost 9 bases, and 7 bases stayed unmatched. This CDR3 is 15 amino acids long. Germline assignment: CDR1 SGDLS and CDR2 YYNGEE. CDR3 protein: CASSEITGGGSPLHF. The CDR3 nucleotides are TGTGCCAGCAGCGAGATAACAGGGGGCGGTTCACCCCTCCACTTT.

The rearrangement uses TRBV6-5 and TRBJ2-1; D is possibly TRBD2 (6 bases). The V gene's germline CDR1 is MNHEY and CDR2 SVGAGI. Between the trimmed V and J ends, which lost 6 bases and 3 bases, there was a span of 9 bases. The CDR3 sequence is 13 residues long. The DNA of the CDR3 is TGTGCCAGCAGACTAGCTCTCTACAATGAGCAGTTCTTC. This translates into CASRLALYNEQFF.

In DNA form, the CDR3 reads TGTGCCAGCAGCACCTGGACTAGCGCTAACAATGAGCAGTTCTTC. It encodes CASSTWTSANNEQFF. The genes are TRBV5-4 and TRBJ2-1; TRBD2 matches 9 bases. This CDR3 is built from 15 residues. Germline V CDR1 and CDR2: SGHNT, YYREEE (reference sequence). The V gene end was trimmed by 4 bases and the J gene end by 5 bases; junction bases not matched to a gene: 7.

The CDR3 nucleotides read TGTGCCAGCAGCCCCGGGCGGGGGCAAGTGGCCGGGGAGCTGTTTTTT. Translation: CASSPGRGQVAGELFF. The chain employs TRBV7-9 and TRBJ2-2; a possible D gene is TRBD2 (7 bases). The V gene's germline CDR1 is SEHNR and CDR2 FQNEAQ (reference sequence). The CDR3 extends over 16 amino acids. V was cut by 5 bases and J by 6 bases, with 19 bases left in between. The whole variable domain, remainder taken from reference TRBV7-9 and TRBJ2-2, is DTGVSQNPRHKITKRGQNVTFRCDPISEHNRLYWYRQTLGQGPEFLTYFQNEAQLEKSRLLSDRFSAERPKGSFSTLEIQRTEQGDSAMYLCASSPGRGQVAGELFFGEGSRLTVL.

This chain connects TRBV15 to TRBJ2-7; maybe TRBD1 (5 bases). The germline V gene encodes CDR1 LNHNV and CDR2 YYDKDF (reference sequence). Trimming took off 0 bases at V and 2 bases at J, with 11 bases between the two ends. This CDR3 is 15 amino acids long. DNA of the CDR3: TGTGCCACCAGCAGAGATCCAGGGTTTACCTACGAGCAGTACTTC. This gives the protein CATSRDPGFTYEQYF.

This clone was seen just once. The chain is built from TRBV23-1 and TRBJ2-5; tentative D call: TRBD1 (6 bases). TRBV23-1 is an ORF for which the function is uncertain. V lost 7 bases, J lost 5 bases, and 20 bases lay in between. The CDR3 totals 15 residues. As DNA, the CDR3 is TGCGCCAGCACCTCGACAGGTATGGTTCCGGAGACCCAGTACTTC. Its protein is CASTSTGMVPETQYF.

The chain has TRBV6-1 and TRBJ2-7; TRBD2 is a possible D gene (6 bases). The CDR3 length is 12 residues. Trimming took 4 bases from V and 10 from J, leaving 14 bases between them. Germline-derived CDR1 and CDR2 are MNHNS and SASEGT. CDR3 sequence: CASSGRRDSQYF. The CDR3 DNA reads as TGTGCCAGCAGTGGGCGACGGGACTCCCAGTACTTC.

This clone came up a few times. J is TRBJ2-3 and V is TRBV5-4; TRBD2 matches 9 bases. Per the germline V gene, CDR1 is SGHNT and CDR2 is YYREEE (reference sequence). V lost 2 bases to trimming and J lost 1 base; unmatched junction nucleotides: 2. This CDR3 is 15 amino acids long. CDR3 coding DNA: TGTGCCAGCAGCTTTAGGACTAGCGGCACAGATACGCAGTATTTT. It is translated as CASSFRTSGTDTQYF. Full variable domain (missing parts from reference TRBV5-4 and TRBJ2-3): ETGVTQSPTHLIKTRGQQVTLRCSSQSGHNTVSWYQQALGQGPQFIFQYYREEENGRGNFPPRFSGLQFPNYSSELNVNALELDDSALYLCASSFRTSGTDTQYFGPGTRLTVL.

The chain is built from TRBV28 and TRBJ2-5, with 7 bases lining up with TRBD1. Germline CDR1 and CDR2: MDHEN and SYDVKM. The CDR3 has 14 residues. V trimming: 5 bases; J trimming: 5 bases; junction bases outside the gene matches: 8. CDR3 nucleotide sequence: TGTGCCAGCAGTCCGGGACAGCCCATTGAGACCCAGTACTTC. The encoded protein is CASSPGQPIETQYF.

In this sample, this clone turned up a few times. The CDR3 sequence is CSVAGLAGANEQFF. CDR3 bases: TGCAGCGTTGCAGGGCTAGCGGGAGCGAATGAGCAGTTCTTC. The rearrangement links TRBV29-1 to TRBJ2-1, with TRBD2 matching over 10 bases. Germline CDR1 SQVTM, CDR2 ANQGSEA. The V gene end was trimmed by 4 bases and the J gene end by 7 bases; junction bases not matched to a gene: 7. This CDR3 comprises 14 residues.

The CDR3 reads CASSGVAGNEKLFF. CDR3 nucleotide sequence: TGTGCCAGCAGCGGGGTAGCGGGTAATGAAAAACTGTTTTTT. The chain recombines TRBV7-9 with TRBJ1-4; no firm D call. V was trimmed by 5 bases and J by 4 bases, leaving 11 bases between them. CDR1 and CDR2 from the germline V gene are SEHNR and FQNEAQ (reference sequence). CDR3 length equals 14 residues.

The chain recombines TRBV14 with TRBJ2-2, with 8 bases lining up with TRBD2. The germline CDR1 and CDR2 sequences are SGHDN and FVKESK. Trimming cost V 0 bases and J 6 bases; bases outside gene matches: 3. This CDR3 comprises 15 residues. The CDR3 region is CASSQEFGGAGELFF. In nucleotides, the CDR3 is TGTGCCAGCAGCCAAGAGTTCGGGGGGGCCGGGGAGCTGTTTTTT.

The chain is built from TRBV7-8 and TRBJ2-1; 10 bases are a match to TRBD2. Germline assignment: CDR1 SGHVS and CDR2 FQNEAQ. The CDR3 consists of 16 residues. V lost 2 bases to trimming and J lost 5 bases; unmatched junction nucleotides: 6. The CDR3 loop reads CASSLKRLAGDNEQFF. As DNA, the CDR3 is TGTGCCAGCAGCTTAAAAAGGCTAGCGGGAGACAATGAGCAGTTCTTC.

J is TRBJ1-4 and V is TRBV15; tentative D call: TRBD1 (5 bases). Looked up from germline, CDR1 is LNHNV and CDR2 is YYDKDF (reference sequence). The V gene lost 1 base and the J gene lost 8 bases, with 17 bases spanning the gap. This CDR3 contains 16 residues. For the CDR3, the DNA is TGTGCCACCAGCAGAGGCGCAGGGTTTGGTGTCGAAAAACTGTTTTTT. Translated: CATSRGAGFGVEKLFF.